This T cell receptor (beta chain) was found in a study of T-cell memory formation after mild COVID-19. For the study at large: Each donor largely had its own TCR clusters.

TCRdb ran MiXCR on the 5' RACE reads and lists one entry per CDR3 protein. This repertoire shows about 400,000 distinct CDR3 sequences, approximately 25% found once; its top ten account for 7.5% to 10%. Germline values: CDR1 SGHVS, CDR2 FNYEAQ. Trimming pared 2 bases from V and 5 bases from J, leaving 13 bases between. The CDR3 contains 15 residues. Remarks on this clonotype: Antigen specificity is unknown.

Study results and caveats: A balance of CD4 and CD8 characterized clones contracting day 15 to 85, whereas later expanders leaned CD4+.

This TCR was sampled from an adult woman who had mild COVID-19 (a few samples of this study predate the infection). Cell type and time point are not known. The material sequenced was PBMCs or a T cell subset sorted from them (not recorded which). This chain links TRBV7-6 with TRBJ2-1; D possibly corresponds to TRBD2 (6 bases). The DNA of the CDR3 is TGTGCCAGCAGCTTACCGGGACTGTCAAACAATGAGCAGTTCTTC. Translation: CASSLPGLSNNEQFF.